The next 5 T cell receptor beta chains were all read from a single sample in a study of vaccination and CD4 T cells after COVID-19. The Oncomine TCR Beta short-read assay generated sequence data from the DNA of cultured CD4+ T cells. TCRdb recomputed calls from the PCR reads with MiXCR, one row per CDR3 protein. The sample includes about 13,000 distinct CDR3 sequences, approximately 75% of them seen just once. Their recognized antigens are unknown. Treatment in this sample: roughly 11-day PBMC culture with coronavirus spike peptide pools or control peptides (ViraFEST assay). Sequencing used CD4+ T cells from blood, cultured in vitro. The receptors here all came from a human donor who had recovered from COVID-19.

In DNA, the CDR3 is TGTGCCAGCAGTACCATCCCGGGACAGAAGACTTTCTTT. Translated: CASSTIPGQKTFF. The chain joins TRBV6-7 to TRBJ1-1, with TRBD1 identical over 7 bases. TRBV6-7 is assigned to the ORF class and has an uncertain function. The CDR3 is 13 amino acids. The trim removed 5 bases at V and 12 bases at J, leaving 12 bases unmatched.

This chain uses TRBV6-1 with TRBJ2-2, with unresolved D. In germline, CDR1 is MNHNS, CDR2 SASEGT. The V end was cut by 7 bases, the J end by 2 bases, with 8 bases between. The CDR3 extends over 13 amino acids. CDR3 loop: CASTGVNTGELFF. The CDR3 nucleotides read TGTGCCAGCACCGGAGTTAACACCGGGGAGCTGTTTTTT.

The CDR3 sequence: CASNGGDSWMNTEAFF. The CDR3 DNA reads as TGTGCCAGCAATGGGGGTGATTCATGGATGAACACTGAAGCTTTCTTT. The rearrangement uses TRBV28 and TRBJ1-1, with D perhaps TRBD1 (5 bases). The CDR3 loop spans 16 amino acids. V gave up 7 bases and J gave up 0 bases, with 18 bases separating them. CDR1 MDHEN and CDR2 SYDVKM come from the germline V gene.

This clonotype occurred a few times. CDR3 sequence: CSAGTRRGPEAFF. The CDR3 nucleotides read TGCAGTGCTGGGACCCGGAGGGGGCCAGAAGCTTTCTTT. The rearrangement uses TRBV20-1 and TRBJ1-1; 7 positions match TRBD1. The CDR3 extends over 13 amino acids. The ends lost 5 bases at V and 8 bases at J; junction bases unmatched: 11. CDR1 and CDR2 from the germline V gene are DFQATT and SNEGSKA (reference sequence).

A few counts support this clonotype. The chain uses TRBV24-1 and TRBJ2-2, with 8 nucleotides matching TRBD1. The V gene end was trimmed by 7 bases and the J gene end by 7 bases; junction bases not matched to a gene: 4. Germline CDR1 reads KGHDR; CDR2 reads SFDVKD. The length of the CDR3 is 13 residues. CDR3 in DNA: TGTGCCACCAGAGCAGGGGGCCACGGGGAGCTGTTTTTT. It translates to CATRAGGHGELFF.